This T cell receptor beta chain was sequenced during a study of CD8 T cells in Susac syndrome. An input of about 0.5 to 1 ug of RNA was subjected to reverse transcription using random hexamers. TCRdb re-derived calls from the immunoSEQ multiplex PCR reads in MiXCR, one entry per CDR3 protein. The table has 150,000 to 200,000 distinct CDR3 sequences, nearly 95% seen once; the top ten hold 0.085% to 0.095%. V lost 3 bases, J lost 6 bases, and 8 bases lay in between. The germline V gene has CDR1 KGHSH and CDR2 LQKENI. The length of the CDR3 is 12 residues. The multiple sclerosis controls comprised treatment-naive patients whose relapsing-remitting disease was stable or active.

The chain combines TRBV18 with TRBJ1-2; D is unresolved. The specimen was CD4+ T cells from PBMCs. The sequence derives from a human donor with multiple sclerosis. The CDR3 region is CASSPLRDGYTF. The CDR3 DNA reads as TGTGCCAGCTCACCGCTCCGGGATGGCTACACCTTC.